The entry that follows covers one TCR beta chain sequence. A junction end diverges from the germline sequence, so it may reflect a read error. Method: immunoSEQ multiplex PCR; TCRdb's copy keeps in-frame clones and lacks some. The sample includes about 140,000 clones, roughly 80% of them seen just once. The CDR3 is 12 residues long. The sample is drawn from a study of blood T cell repertoires in COVID-19. Which cohort a participant joined came from the clinical history participants gave. The origin of this receptor is a woman between 18 and 29 years old who had been exposed to COVID-19. Source material: PBMCs or T cells enriched from blood (not recorded which). The rearrangement links TRBV12-3 or TRBV12-4 to TRBJ2-1, with TRBD2 matching 7 bases. The CDR3 DNA sequence: TGTGCCAGCAGTTTTAGCGCGGGAGCCCGGGTCTTC. Translating it yields CASSFSAGARVF.